This TCR beta chain was retrieved from a study of neurological immune-mediated disorders. Study conclusions and caveats: There were no CDR3 amino acid sequences shared by expanded clones across subjects, a result suggesting private repertoires in all groups.

This clonotype was seen many times. The antigen remains unidentified. Sequencing runs each generated in excess of 180 million TCR-beta sequences derived from 15-18 subjects. MiXCR, applied by TCRdb to the 5' RACE reads, yields one record per CDR3 protein. The sample gives just under 60,000 distinct CDR3 sequences, under 4.5% of which show up once; 3.1% is in the top ten. Trimming cost V 4 bases and J 0 bases, with 11 bases left between them. The germline gives CDR1 SGHRS, CDR2 YFSETQ. This CDR3 spans 15 amino acids. The gene calls are TRBV5-1 and TRBJ2-1; possibly TRBD2 for D (6 bases). The sequenced material came from PBMCs. The clonotype was recovered from a woman aged 25 to 45 with multiple sclerosis. CDR3 protein: CASSPGLLSYNEQFF. The CDR3 DNA is TGCGCCAGCAGCCCGGGACTCCTCTCCTACAATGAGCAGTTCTTC.